The sequence of this T cell receptor beta chain was determined in a study of cytomegalovirus exposure and HLA in healthy donors. Study at large: Sequencing of 180 million or so T cells in an earlier analysis found around 110 million unique TCR beta sequences.

With respect to this clone: Its target is not known.

Findings of the study overall: A later analysis linked 15,000 to 20,000 TCR beta sequences to HLA alleles at 0.05 false discovery rate. Productive rates of about 87% or about 30% were seen for most TCR beta V segments in an earlier analysis. Only CMV serostatus was available as immune exposure information.

There are 13 residues in the CDR3. Germline CDR1 is SQVTM and CDR2 is ANQGSEA. With 2 bases clipped from V and 4 bases from J, the junction kept 4 bases outside the gene matches. The PCR used 60 Vbeta and 13 Jbeta primers. Some clones are missing from TCRdb's copy, which holds only in-frame ones; the method was immunoSEQ multiplex PCR. Its clone listing holds roughly 40,000 clones. Sequencing input: PBMCs. This receptor was taken from a male donor in good health and CMV-seronegative. The chain couples TRBV29-1 to TRBJ1-2, with TRBD1 identical over 7 bases. CDR3 DNA sequence: TGCAGCGTTGAAAACAGGGGTTTCTATGGCTACACCTTC. Translated, it gives CSVENRGFYGYTF.